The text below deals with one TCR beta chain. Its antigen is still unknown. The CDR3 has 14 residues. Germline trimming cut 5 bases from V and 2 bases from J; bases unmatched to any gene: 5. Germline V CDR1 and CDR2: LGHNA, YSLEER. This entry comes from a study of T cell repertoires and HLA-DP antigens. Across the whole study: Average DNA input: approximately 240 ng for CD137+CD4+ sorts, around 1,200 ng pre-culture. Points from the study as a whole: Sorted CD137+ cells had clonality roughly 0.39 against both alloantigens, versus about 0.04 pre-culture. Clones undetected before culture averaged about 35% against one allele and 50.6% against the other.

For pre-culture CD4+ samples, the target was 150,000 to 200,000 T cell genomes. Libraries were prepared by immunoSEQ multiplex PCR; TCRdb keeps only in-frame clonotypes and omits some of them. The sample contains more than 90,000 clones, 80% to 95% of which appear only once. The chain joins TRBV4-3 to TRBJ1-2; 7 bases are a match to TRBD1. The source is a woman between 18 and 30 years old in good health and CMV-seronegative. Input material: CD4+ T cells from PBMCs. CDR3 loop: CASSTRQGNYGYTF. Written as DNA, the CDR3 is TGCGCCAGCAGCACGAGACAGGGAAACTATGGCTACACCTTC.